A selection of T cell receptor beta chains follows, all from one sample in a study of cytomegalovirus exposure and HLA in healthy donors. The protocol was immunoSEQ multiplex PCR, while the TCRdb copy is restricted to in-frame clones and leaves out a portion. The sample includes around 100,000 clones, around 77% of them seen just once. The sample taken for sequencing was PBMCs. The receptors here all came from a male donor in good health and CMV-seropositive. Each CDR3 is given with its conserved first and last residue. A D gene is named only where the DNA matches it firmly. The size field is filled for only some rows; it gives once, few, many or a size class.

v_gene	j_gene	abundance	d_gene	CDR3nt	CDR3aa
TRBV28	TRBJ1-5	-	-	TGTGCCAGCAGTTTAACGGGGGTGGGAAATCAGCCCCAGCATTTT	CASSLTGVGNQPQHF
TRBV7-2	TRBJ2-7	-	TRBD2	TGTGCCAGCAGCTCCCCCCTAGCGGGAGCTTTGACTTACGAGCAGTACTTC	CASSSPLAGALTYEQYF
TRBV4-1	TRBJ1-4	-	-	TGCGCCAGCAGCCAAGATGACGGGGTTGGTAATGAAAAACTGTTTTTT	CASSQDDGVGNEKLFF
TRBV13	TRBJ2-6	-	-	TGTGCCAGCAGCCTCAACTCTGGGGCCAACGTCTTGACTTTC	CASSLNSGANVLTF
TRBV6-1	TRBJ1-2	-	TRBD1	TGTGCCAGCACCTCCGGGACAGCTCTATTGGGCTACACCTTC	CASTSGTALLGYTF
TRBV4-2	TRBJ2-1	once	TRBD2	TGTGCCAGCAGCCAAGAAGGACTAGCGGGGTCTAATGAGCAGTTCTTC	CASSQEGLAGSNEQFF
TRBV7-2	TRBJ2-3	once	-	TGTGCCAGCAGATCCAGCTTATCGGGGTACGGCACAGATACGCAGTATTTT	CASRSSLSGYGTDTQYF
TRBV19	TRBJ2-3	-	TRBD2	TGTGCCAGTAGCCCCAGCGGGAGGGCTCCCCCATACACAGATACGCAGTATTTT	CASSPSGRAPPYTDTQYF
TRBV4-3	TRBJ1-4	-	-	TGCGCCAGCAGCCAAGATGGGAGGACTGAAAAACTGTTTTTT	CASSQDGRTEKLFF
TRBV6-1	TRBJ2-1	-	-	TGTGCCAGCAACGGTGGGCTTGGCTACAATGAGCAGTTCTTC	CASNGGLGYNEQFF
TRBV6-1	TRBJ2-7	once	-	TGTGCCTCCGGGGAACGGGGCTACGAGCAGTACTTC	CASGERGYEQYF
TRBV5-1	TRBJ2-5	-	-	TGCGCCAGCACCCTCGCCAGCGGAGGGGAAGAGACCCAGTACTTC	CASTLASGGEETQYF
TRBV27	TRBJ2-7	-	-	TGTGCCAGCAGTCCTACGGGACTGGGATTCTACGAGCAGTACTTC	CASSPTGLGFYEQYF
TRBV19	TRBJ1-1	-	-	TGTGCCAGTAGAACAGGGATGAACACTGAAGCTTTCTTT	CASRTGMNTEAFF
TRBV7-2	TRBJ2-2	-	TRBD2	TGTGCCAGCAGCCTGGTAACTAGCGGGAGTTATCCCGGGGAGCTGTTTTTT	CASSLVTSGSYPGELFF